A selection of T cell receptor beta chains follows, all from one sample in a study of T cells in Graves' hyperthyroidism and ophthalmopathy. MiXCR, applied by TCRdb to the multiplex PCR reads, yields one record per CDR3 protein. The sample contains around 340,000 distinct CDR3 sequences, 18% of which appear only once. Material for sequencing was blood. These receptors were collected from a woman in her forties or fifties with Graves' hyperthyroidism. Each CDR3 is given with its conserved first and last residue. Fields, in order: CDR3 protein, CDR3 DNA, J gene, D gene, V gene, clone size. D genes are given only for firm matches. Clone size is shown for a subset of rows, as once, few, many or a class of expanded clone.

CDR3aa: CASSIEGETGSYEQYF
CDR3nt: TGTGCCAGCAGCATAGAGGGGGAGACGGGATCCTACGAGCAGTACTTC
j_gene: TRBJ2-7
d_gene: .
v_gene: TRBV13
abundance: few

CDR3aa: CASSSRPSGRYEQYF
CDR3nt: TGTGCCAGCAGTTCCCGCCCTAGCGGCCGCTACGAGCAGTACTTC
j_gene: TRBJ2-7
d_gene: TRBD2
v_gene: TRBV12-3/TRBV12-4
abundance: .

CDR3aa: CASSPPSGPSYEQYF
CDR3nt: TGTGCCAGCTCACCACCCTCAGGGCCGTCCTACGAGCAGTACTTC
j_gene: TRBJ2-7
d_gene: .
v_gene: TRBV18
abundance: few

CDR3aa: CASSLLGAMNTEAFF
CDR3nt: TGTGCCAGCAGCTTGTTAGGAGCAATGAACACTGAAGCTTTCTTT
j_gene: TRBJ1-1
d_gene: .
v_gene: TRBV5-5
abundance: many

CDR3aa: CAISRKAGGGILYNEQFF
CDR3nt: TGTGCCATCAGTAGAAAGGCTGGTGGAGGGATACTATACAATGAGCAGTTCTTC
j_gene: TRBJ2-1
d_gene: .
v_gene: TRBV10-3
abundance: few

CDR3aa: CASSSSGSYNEQFF
CDR3nt: TGCGCCAGCAGCTCTAGCGGGAGCTACAATGAGCAGTTCTTC
j_gene: TRBJ2-1
d_gene: TRBD2
v_gene: TRBV5-1
abundance: .

CDR3aa: CASSVEQRTDTQYF
CDR3nt: TGTGCCAGCAGCGTAGAACAACGCACAGATACGCAGTATTTT
j_gene: TRBJ2-3
d_gene: .
v_gene: TRBV9
abundance: .

CDR3aa: CASSETGVVYEQYF
CDR3nt: TGTGCCAGCAGTGAAACGGGAGTAGTATACGAGCAGTACTTC
j_gene: TRBJ2-7
d_gene: .
v_gene: TRBV6-1
abundance: .

CDR3aa: CASSLVGDRGRTTEAFF
CDR3nt: TGTGCCAGCAGCTTGGTCGGGGACAGGGGGCGAACTACTGAAGCTTTCTTT
j_gene: TRBJ1-1
d_gene: TRBD1
v_gene: TRBV5-6
abundance: .

CDR3aa: CASVLGLEQFF
CDR3nt: TGTGCCAGCGTACTGGGGCTAGAGCAGTTCTTC
j_gene: TRBJ2-1
d_gene: .
v_gene: TRBV7-9
abundance: .

CDR3aa: CASSSNEGLYNEQFF
CDR3nt: TGTGCCAGCAGCTCCAACGAGGGACTGTACAATGAGCAGTTCTTC
j_gene: TRBJ2-1
d_gene: .
v_gene: TRBV11-3
abundance: many

CDR3aa: CASSQTDSTDTQYF
CDR3nt: TGTGCCAGCAGCCAGACAGACAGCACAGATACGCAGTATTTT
j_gene: TRBJ2-3
d_gene: .
v_gene: TRBV3-1
abundance: many

CDR3aa: CASSGTGDTGELFF
CDR3nt: TGTGCCAGCAGTGGGACAGGGGACACCGGGGAGCTGTTTTTT
j_gene: TRBJ2-2
d_gene: TRBD1
v_gene: TRBV27
abundance: .

CDR3aa: CASSQGHRGRGYTF
CDR3nt: TGTGCCAGCAGCCAAGGTCACAGGGGAAGGGGCTACACCTTC
j_gene: TRBJ1-2
d_gene: TRBD1
v_gene: TRBV3-1
abundance: .

CDR3aa: CASGGQGAQRVSQPQHF
CDR3nt: TGTGCCAGCGGAGGCCAGGGGGCCCAAAGGGTGAGTCAGCCCCAGCATTTT
j_gene: TRBJ1-5
d_gene: TRBD1
v_gene: TRBV28
abundance: .

CDR3aa: CASSLDLTAYGYTF
CDR3nt: TGTGCCAGCAGCTTAGACCTCACAGCCTATGGCTACACCTTC
j_gene: TRBJ1-2
d_gene: .
v_gene: TRBV7-9
abundance: .

CDR3aa: CASSVATLVDEQFF
CDR3nt: TGTGCCAGCAGCGTAGCTACCCTGGTGGATGAGCAGTTCTTC
j_gene: TRBJ2-1
d_gene: .
v_gene: TRBV9
abundance: once

CDR3aa: CASSGNTGLGTDTQYF
CDR3nt: TGCGCCAGCAGCGGAAACACAGGTCTGGGCACAGATACGCAGTATTTT
j_gene: TRBJ2-3
d_gene: .
v_gene: TRBV5-1
abundance: many

CDR3aa: CASSMEWLAGTGELFF
CDR3nt: TGTGCCAGTAGTATGGAATGGCTAGCGGGAACCGGGGAGCTGTTTTTT
j_gene: TRBJ2-2
d_gene: TRBD2
v_gene: TRBV19
abundance: .

CDR3aa: CASSSPGISYNEQFF
CDR3nt: TGTGCCAGCAGTTCACCCGGGATCTCCTACAATGAGCAGTTCTTC
j_gene: TRBJ2-1
d_gene: .
v_gene: TRBV28
abundance: many

CDR3aa: CASSRIPRGAEDTQYF
CDR3nt: TGTGCCAGCAGTCGAATACCGCGGGGCGCGGAAGATACGCAGTATTTT
j_gene: TRBJ2-3
d_gene: .
v_gene: TRBV7-6
abundance: many

CDR3aa: CASSHGTGGNSGANVLTF
CDR3nt: TGCGCCAGCAGCCACGGGACAGGGGGCAACTCTGGGGCCAACGTCCTGACTTTC
j_gene: TRBJ2-6
d_gene: TRBD1
v_gene: TRBV5-1
abundance: few

CDR3aa: CASSVSLAGGSDTQYF
CDR3nt: TGTGCCAGCAGCGTGAGTCTAGCGGGGGGATCAGATACGCAGTATTTT
j_gene: TRBJ2-3
d_gene: TRBD2
v_gene: TRBV9
abundance: few

CDR3aa: CASTSAGAFYGYEQYF
CDR3nt: TGTGCCAGCACCTCAGCGGGAGCGTTCTATGGATACGAGCAGTACTTC
j_gene: TRBJ2-7
d_gene: TRBD2
v_gene: TRBV28
abundance: many

CDR3aa: CASSPSAVATEQFF
CDR3nt: TGTGCCAGCTCACCAAGTGCCGTCGCCACTGAGCAGTTCTTC
j_gene: TRBJ2-1
d_gene: .
v_gene: TRBV18
abundance: .

CDR3aa: CASSVGGVDTEAFF
CDR3nt: TGTGCCAGCAGCGTAGGAGGGGTGGACACTGAAGCTTTCTTT
j_gene: TRBJ1-1
d_gene: .
v_gene: TRBV9
abundance: .

CDR3aa: CASSEAGTANTGELFF
CDR3nt: TGTGCCAGCAGTGAAGCTGGGACAGCGAACACCGGGGAGCTGTTTTTT
j_gene: TRBJ2-2
d_gene: TRBD1
v_gene: TRBV2
abundance: few

CDR3aa: CASTERGGLGYGYTF
CDR3nt: TGTGCCAGCACCGAAAGGGGGGGTTTGGGCTATGGCTACACCTTC
j_gene: TRBJ1-2
d_gene: .
v_gene: TRBV27
abundance: .

CDR3aa: CASSLTFGPTDTQYF
CDR3nt: TGTGCCAGCAGCTTAACCTTTGGGCCCACAGATACGCAGTATTTT
j_gene: TRBJ2-3
d_gene: .
v_gene: TRBV7-9
abundance: .

CDR3aa: CASSPPPLADTQYF
CDR3nt: TGTGCCAGCAGCCCGCCCCCTCTAGCAGATACGCAGTATTTT
j_gene: TRBJ2-3
d_gene: .
v_gene: TRBV7-2
abundance: many

CDR3aa: CSAITSGSTDTQYF
CDR3nt: TGCAGTGCGATTACTAGCGGTAGCACAGATACGCAGTATTTT
j_gene: TRBJ2-3
d_gene: TRBD2
v_gene: TRBV20-1
abundance: .

CDR3aa: CASSSGDRGQFF
CDR3nt: TGCGCCAGCAGCTCCGGGGATCGGGGGCAGTTCTTC
j_gene: TRBJ2-1
d_gene: .
v_gene: TRBV5-1
abundance: .

CDR3aa: CASSFWGVDEKLFF
CDR3nt: TGTGCCAGCAGTTTCTGGGGAGTGGATGAAAAACTGTTTTTT
j_gene: TRBJ1-4
d_gene: .
v_gene: TRBV12-3/TRBV12-4
abundance: .

CDR3aa: CASSRSGGAYNEQFF
CDR3nt: TGTGCCAGCAGCCGTAGCGGGGGGGCCTACAATGAGCAGTTCTTC
j_gene: TRBJ2-1
d_gene: TRBD2
v_gene: TRBV7-9
abundance: .

CDR3aa: CASSQRPGLEAFF
CDR3nt: TGTGCCAGCAGCCAAAGACCGGGCCTTGAAGCTTTCTTT
j_gene: TRBJ1-1
d_gene: .
v_gene: TRBV7-2
abundance: .

CDR3aa: CASSVGGTNYGYTF
CDR3nt: TGTGCCAGCAGTGTGGGGGGGACGAACTATGGCTACACCTTC
j_gene: TRBJ1-2
d_gene: .
v_gene: TRBV6-1
abundance: few

CDR3aa: CASSFEVESSSTNEKLFF
CDR3nt: TGTGCCAGCAGTTTCGAGGTCGAGTCATCCTCAACTAATGAAAAACTGTTTTTT
j_gene: TRBJ1-4
d_gene: .
v_gene: TRBV28
abundance: .

CDR3aa: CATRTGAANQPQHF
CDR3nt: TGCGCCACCAGGACAGGGGCCGCCAATCAGCCCCAGCATTTT
j_gene: TRBJ1-5
d_gene: TRBD1
v_gene: TRBV10-2
abundance: many

CDR3aa: CATSRDRVGLSTGELFF
CDR3nt: TGTGCCACCAGCAGAGATCGTGTGGGGTTGAGCACCGGGGAGCTGTTTTTT
j_gene: TRBJ2-2
d_gene: .
v_gene: TRBV15
abundance: few

CDR3aa: CSARGLRVSELAGDWTYEQYF
CDR3nt: TGCAGTGCTAGAGGTCTAAGAGTTTCCGAACTAGCGGGAGATTGGACCTACGAGCAGTACTTC
j_gene: TRBJ2-7
d_gene: TRBD2
v_gene: TRBV20-1
abundance: .

CDR3aa: CASSSGLADYNEQFF
CDR3nt: TGTGCCAGCAGCTCCGGACTAGCAGACTACAATGAGCAGTTCTTC
j_gene: TRBJ2-1
d_gene: TRBD2
v_gene: TRBV19
abundance: many

CDR3aa: CASSSGGNLYEQYF
CDR3nt: TGTGCCAGCAGTTCTGGTGGGAACCTCTACGAGCAGTACTTC
j_gene: TRBJ2-7
d_gene: .
v_gene: TRBV27
abundance: .

CDR3aa: CASEDGTDTQYF
CDR3nt: TGTGCCAGCGAGGACGGCACAGATACGCAGTATTTT
j_gene: TRBJ2-3
d_gene: .
v_gene: TRBV11-2
abundance: .

CDR3aa: CASSFSSGSGEQFF
CDR3nt: TGTGCCAGCAGTTTTTCTAGCGGGAGCGGTGAGCAGTTCTTC
j_gene: TRBJ2-1
d_gene: TRBD2
v_gene: TRBV12-3/TRBV12-4
abundance: .

CDR3aa: CASSPGSVNTEAFF
CDR3nt: TGTGCCAGCAGCCCGGGGTCCGTGAACACTGAAGCTTTCTTT
j_gene: TRBJ1-1
d_gene: .
v_gene: TRBV11-2
abundance: many

CDR3aa: CASSYGTELNTEAFF
CDR3nt: TGTGCCAGCAGTTACGGGACAGAATTGAACACTGAAGCTTTCTTT
j_gene: TRBJ1-1
d_gene: TRBD1
v_gene: TRBV6-6
abundance: many

CDR3aa: CSAWEGTTEAFF
CDR3nt: TGCAGTGCGTGGGAGGGAACCACTGAAGCTTTCTTT
j_gene: TRBJ1-1
d_gene: .
v_gene: TRBV20-1
abundance: many

CDR3aa: CASRPGGSSYEQYF
CDR3nt: TGCGCCAGCAGACCGGGAGGGAGCTCCTACGAGCAGTACTTC
j_gene: TRBJ2-7
d_gene: TRBD2
v_gene: TRBV10-2
abundance: few

CDR3aa: CASSSLLYGYTF
CDR3nt: TGTGCCAGCAGTTCCCTGCTCTATGGCTACACCTTC
j_gene: TRBJ1-2
d_gene: .
v_gene: TRBV28
abundance: .